A single sample gave rise to the 14 T cell receptor beta chains below, sequenced in a study of regulatory T cells in long-lasting Graves disease. To make TCR beta libraries, researchers used iRepertoire HTBI primers and Arm-PCR of CDR3 regions. TCRdb redid the calling of the multiplex PCR reads with MiXCR, one entry per CDR3 protein. The sample lists about 400,000 distinct CDR3 sequences; 20% were seen once. Time point in this sample: persistent/refractory GD, antithyroid drugs over 5 years with positive TRAb. Preparation of the TCR library used RNA extracted from PBMCs. The specimen was peripheral blood mononuclear cells (PBMCs), collected when the disease was refractory, from a patient treated with antithyroid drugs. These receptors were collected from a female donor with Graves disease.

CDR3 bases: TGTGCCAGCAGCACCCAGGGGTATAGTAATTCACCCCTCCACTTT. Translating gives CASSTQGYSNSPLHF. The chain recombines TRBV9 with TRBJ1-6; D is possibly TRBD1 (6 bases). Between the trimmed V and J ends, which lost 4 bases and 6 bases, there was a span of 14 bases. There are 15 residues in the CDR3. Germline CDR1 is SGDLS and CDR2 is YYNGEE.

This clonotype was seen ten or more times. The CDR3 reads CASSWDRVGTEAFF. The DNA for the CDR3 is TGTGCCAGCAGTTGGGACAGGGTTGGCACTGAAGCTTTCTTT. This rearrangement joins TRBV28 to TRBJ1-1; the match to TRBD1 covers 9 bases. CDR3 length equals 14 residues. The germline gives CDR1 MDHEN, CDR2 SYDVKM. Trimming removed 4 bases from V and 4 bases from J; junction bases left unmatched: 4.

Ten or more counts support this clonotype. The gene calls are TRBV28 and TRBJ2-7; 8 bases map to TRBD1. This CDR3 is 15 amino acids long. Losses at the gene ends were 5 bases for V and 4 bases for J; bases not matched to a gene: 10. Germline V gives CDR1 MDHEN, CDR2 SYDVKM. CDR3 sequence reads: CASSPGQGGPYEQYF. CDR3 bases: TGTGCCAGCAGTCCCGGACAGGGTGGACCGTACGAGCAGTACTTC.

This chain links TRBV20-1 with TRBJ2-5, with D perhaps matching TRBD1 (6 bases). This CDR3 contains 14 residues. Germline values: CDR1 DFQATT, CDR2 SNEGSKA (reference sequence). With 2 bases removed from V and 0 bases from J, the gap between germline ends came to 10 bases. The CDR3 sequence is CSARHGTNQETQYF. CDR3 DNA: TGCAGTGCTAGACACGGGACAAACCAAGAGACCCAGTACTTC.

The V call is TRBV4-3, the J call TRBJ2-7; TRBD2 aligns across 11 bases. Germline lookup yields CDR1 LGHNA and CDR2 YSLEER. V was clipped by 1 base and J by 5 bases; unmatched bases: 4. This CDR3 spans 15 amino acids. Written as DNA, the CDR3 is TGCGCCAGCAGCCAAGTCCTAGCGGGAGGTAACGAGCAGTACTTC. Translation: CASSQVLAGGNEQYF.

This clonotype showed up many times. The gene calls are TRBV27 and TRBJ1-1; no reliable D call. V was pared by 5 bases and J by 1 base, with 14 bases between. The CDR3 length is 15 residues. Germline-derived CDR1 and CDR2 are MNHEY and SMNVEV (reference sequence). The CDR3 nucleotides read TGTGCCAGCAGTCCCCACGGGTGGAGGAACACTGAAGCTTTCTTT. This encodes CASSPHGWRNTEAFF.

This clonotype was observed at least ten times. The chain links TRBV20-1 to TRBJ2-7; TRBD2 might be the D (5 bases). Germline loops: CDR1 DFQATT, CDR2 SNEGSKA (reference sequence). Between the trimmed V and J ends, which lost 3 bases and 3 bases, there was a span of 18 bases. This CDR3 has 15 amino acids. The CDR3 loop is CSASALAGPDYEQYF. For the CDR3, the DNA is TGCAGTGCTAGCGCCCTGGCGGGCCCAGACTACGAGCAGTACTTC.

The chain recombines TRBV3-1 with TRBJ2-5; 7 bases agree with TRBD2. V shed 6 bases, J shed 5 bases, and the junction held 12 bases outside the gene matches. This CDR3 region has 15 residues. Germline lookup yields CDR1 LGHDT and CDR2 YNNKEL (reference sequence). CDR3 loop: CASRPSGASGETQYF. In nucleotides, the CDR3 is TGTGCCAGCAGACCTAGCGGAGCCAGCGGGGAGACCCAGTACTTC.

This chain uses TRBV7-2 with TRBJ2-7, with D hard to call. The CDR3 contains 15 residues. V was cut by 5 bases and J by 5 bases, with 19 bases left in between. CDR1 and CDR2 (germline): SGHTA, FQGNSA. CDR3 protein: CASSRNTQNLHEQYF. CDR3 coding DNA: TGTGCCAGCAGCCGGAACACGCAAAACCTCCACGAGCAGTACTTC.

This clonotype was counted ten times or more. The rearrangement uses TRBV12-3 or TRBV12-4 and TRBJ1-2; D perhaps matches TRBD1 (5 bases). V was cut by 6 bases and J by 0 bases, with 11 bases left in between. The CDR3 loop spans 14 amino acids. This chain's CDR3 is CASSPGQSNYGYTF. In DNA, the CDR3 is TGTGCCAGCAGCCCAGGGCAGTCTAACTATGGCTACACCTTC.

In this sample, this clonotype turned up a few times. This chain joins TRBV28 and TRBJ2-7; 8 bases map to TRBD2. V shed 5 bases and J 0 bases; nucleotides not matched to a gene: 6. The CDR3 totals 15 residues. CDR1 and CDR2 from the germline V gene are MDHEN and SYDVKM. CDR3 protein: CASSTSGSLSYEQYF. In nucleotides, the CDR3 is TGTGCCAGCAGTACAAGCGGGAGTCTCTCCTACGAGCAGTACTTC.

This clonotype was observed at least ten times. The chain links TRBV7-9 to TRBJ2-7; a possible D gene is TRBD2 (5 bases). V lost 5 bases to trimming and J lost 0 bases, with 11 bases between them. The CDR3 sequence is 14 residues long. Germline-derived CDR1 and CDR2 are SEHNR and FQNEAQ (reference sequence). This CDR3 reads CASSPEGSSYEQYF. DNA for the CDR3: TGTGCCAGCAGCCCTGAAGGGAGCTCCTACGAGCAGTACTTC.

The gene calls are TRBV10-3 and TRBJ1-6; D is possibly TRBD1 (6 bases). This CDR3 has 15 amino acids. Germline lookup yields CDR1 ENHRY and CDR2 SYGVKD. Between the trimmed V and J ends, which lost 9 bases and 6 bases, there was a span of 18 bases. CDR3 region: CAINPPGGSNSPLHF. The CDR3 nucleotides are TGTGCCATTAACCCACCCGGGGGCTCTAATTCACCCCTCCACTTT.

This clonotype was seen repeatedly, ten times or more. This sequence joins TRBV2 and TRBJ1-1; no reliable D call. Germline V gives CDR1 SNHLY, CDR2 FYNNEI. The CDR3 spans 10 residues. With 1 base removed from V and 12 bases from J, the gap between germline ends came to 6 bases. The CDR3 DNA is TGTGCCAGCAGTGAAGGTTTAACTTTCTTT. Protein product: CASSEGLTFF.